The text below deals with one T cell receptor (beta chain). Its antigen is still unknown. The sample belongs to a study of T-cell memory formation after mild COVID-19. Study background: There were largely donor-specific TCR clusters.

TCRdb ran MiXCR on the 5' RACE reads and lists one entry per CDR3 protein. The table lists tens of thousands of distinct CDR3 sequences, approximately 9% of them singletons. Study-level findings and limits: Clones that got smaller from day 15 to 85 had even CD4/CD8, while clones growing later tipped toward CD4+.

This TCR came from an adult woman who had mild COVID-19 (a few samples of this study predate the infection). Cell type and time point are not known. Sequencing was carried out using PBMCs or a T cell subset sorted from them (not recorded which).

CDR3 region: CATSVSGRYGYTF. In DNA form, the CDR3 reads TGTGCCACCAGTGTTTCGGGGAGGTATGGCTACACCTTC. This chain uses TRBV24-1 with TRBJ1-2; no definite D call. The ends were cut back, 5 bases at V and 5 bases at J, with 11 bases in the middle. The CDR3 is 13 amino acids. In germline, CDR1 is KGHDR, CDR2 SFDVKD.